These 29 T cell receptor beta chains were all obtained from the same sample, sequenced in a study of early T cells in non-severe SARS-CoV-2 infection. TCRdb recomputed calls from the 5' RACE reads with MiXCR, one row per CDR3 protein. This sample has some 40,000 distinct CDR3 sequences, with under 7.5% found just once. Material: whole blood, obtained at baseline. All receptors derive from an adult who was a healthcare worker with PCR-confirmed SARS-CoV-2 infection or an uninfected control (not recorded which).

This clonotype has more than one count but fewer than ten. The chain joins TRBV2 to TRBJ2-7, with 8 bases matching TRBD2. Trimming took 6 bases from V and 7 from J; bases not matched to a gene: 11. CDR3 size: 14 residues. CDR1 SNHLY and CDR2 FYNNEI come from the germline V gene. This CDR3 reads CASRMNGGAGEQYF. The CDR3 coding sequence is TGTGCCAGCAGGATGAACGGGGGGGCTGGAGAGCAGTACTTC.

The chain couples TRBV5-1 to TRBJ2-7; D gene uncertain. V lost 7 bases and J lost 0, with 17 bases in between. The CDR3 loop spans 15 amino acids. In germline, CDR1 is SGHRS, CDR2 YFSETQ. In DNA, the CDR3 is TGCGCCAGCCCACCAGAACAAGCGAGCTCCTACGAGCAGTACTTC. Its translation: CASPPEQASSYEQYF.

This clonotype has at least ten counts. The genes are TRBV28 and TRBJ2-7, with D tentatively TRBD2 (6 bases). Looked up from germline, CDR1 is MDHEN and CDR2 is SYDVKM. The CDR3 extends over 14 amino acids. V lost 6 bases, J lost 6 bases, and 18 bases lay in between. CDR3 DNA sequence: TGTGCCAGCAGCCGCCTGCGGAGGGCATCCGAGCAGTACTTC. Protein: CASSRLRRASEQYF.

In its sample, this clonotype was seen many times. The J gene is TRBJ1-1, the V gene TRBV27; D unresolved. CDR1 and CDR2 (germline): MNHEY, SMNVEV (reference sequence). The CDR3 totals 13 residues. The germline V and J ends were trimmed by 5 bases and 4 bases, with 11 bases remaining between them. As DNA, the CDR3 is TGTGCCAGCAGTCTCTATTCGGTCACTGAAGCTTTCTTT. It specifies CASSLYSVTEAFF.

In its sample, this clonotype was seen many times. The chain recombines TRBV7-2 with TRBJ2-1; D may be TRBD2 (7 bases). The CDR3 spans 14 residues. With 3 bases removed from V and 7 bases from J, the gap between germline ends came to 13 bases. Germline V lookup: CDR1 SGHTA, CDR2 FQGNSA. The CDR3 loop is CASSFRGGRNEQFF. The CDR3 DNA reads TGTGCCAGCAGCTTTCGCGGGGGCCGAAATGAGCAGTTCTTC.

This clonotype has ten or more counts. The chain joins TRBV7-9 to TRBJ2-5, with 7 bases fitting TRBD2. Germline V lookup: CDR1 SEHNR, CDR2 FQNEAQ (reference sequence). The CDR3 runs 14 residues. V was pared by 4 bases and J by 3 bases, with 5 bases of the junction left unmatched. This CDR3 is CASSSNGLEETQYF. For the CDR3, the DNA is TGTGCCAGCAGCTCCAACGGACTAGAAGAGACCCAGTACTTC.

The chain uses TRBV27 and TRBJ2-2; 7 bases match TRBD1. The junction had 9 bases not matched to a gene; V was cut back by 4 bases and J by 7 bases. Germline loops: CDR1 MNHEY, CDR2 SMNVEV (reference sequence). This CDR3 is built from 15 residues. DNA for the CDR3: TGTGCCAGCAGTTCCTCAGGACAGGCCGGCGGGGAGCTGTTTTTT. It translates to CASSSSGQAGGELFF.

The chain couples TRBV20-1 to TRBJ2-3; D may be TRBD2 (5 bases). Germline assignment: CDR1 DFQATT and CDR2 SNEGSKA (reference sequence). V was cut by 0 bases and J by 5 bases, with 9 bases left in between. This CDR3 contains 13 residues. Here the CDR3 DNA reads TGCAGTGCTAGAGATCCCGGAGGAGATACGCAGTATTTT. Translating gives CSARDPGGDTQYF.

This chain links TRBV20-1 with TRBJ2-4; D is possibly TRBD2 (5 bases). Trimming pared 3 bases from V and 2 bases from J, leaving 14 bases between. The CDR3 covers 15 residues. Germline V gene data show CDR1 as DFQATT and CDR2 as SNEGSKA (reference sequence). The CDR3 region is CSARPSKLTKNIQYF. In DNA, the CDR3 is TGCAGTGCTAGGCCTAGCAAGCTAACCAAAAACATTCAGTACTTC.

CDR3 DNA: TGCGCCAGCAGTTCCGGTCGAGATACGCAGTATTTT. This sequence encodes CASSSGRDTQYF. V and J are TRBV4-3 and TRBJ2-3; D not resolved. The germline gives CDR1 LGHNA, CDR2 YSLEER. Trimming removed 6 bases at V and 5 bases at J, with 9 bases between. The CDR3 totals 12 residues.

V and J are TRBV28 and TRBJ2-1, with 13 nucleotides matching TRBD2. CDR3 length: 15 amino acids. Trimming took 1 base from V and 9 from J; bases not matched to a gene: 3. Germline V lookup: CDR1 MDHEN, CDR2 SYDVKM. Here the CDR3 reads CASSLLGLAGVEQFF. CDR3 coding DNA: TGTGCCAGCAGTTTATTAGGACTAGCGGGAGTTGAGCAGTTCTTC.

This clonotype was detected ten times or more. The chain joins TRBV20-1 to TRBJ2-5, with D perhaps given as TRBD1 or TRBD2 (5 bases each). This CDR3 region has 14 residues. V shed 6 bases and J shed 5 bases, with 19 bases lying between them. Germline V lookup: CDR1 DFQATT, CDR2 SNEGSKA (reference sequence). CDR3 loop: CSAPRGPGLETQYF. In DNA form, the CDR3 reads TGCAGTGCCCCTCGCGGGCCAGGGCTTGAGACCCAGTACTTC.

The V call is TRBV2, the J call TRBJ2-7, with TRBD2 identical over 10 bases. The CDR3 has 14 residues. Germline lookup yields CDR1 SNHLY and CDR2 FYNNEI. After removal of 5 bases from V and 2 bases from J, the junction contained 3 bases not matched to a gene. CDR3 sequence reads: CASSMTSGPYEQYF. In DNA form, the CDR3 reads TGTGCCAGCAGTATGACTAGCGGGCCCTACGAGCAGTACTTC. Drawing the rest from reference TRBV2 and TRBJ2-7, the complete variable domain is EPEVTQTPSHQVTQMGQEVILRCVPISNHLYFYWYRQILGQKVEFLVSFYNNEISEKSEIFDDQFSVERPDGSNFTLKIRSTKLEDSAMYFCASSMTSGPYEQYFGPGTRLTVT.

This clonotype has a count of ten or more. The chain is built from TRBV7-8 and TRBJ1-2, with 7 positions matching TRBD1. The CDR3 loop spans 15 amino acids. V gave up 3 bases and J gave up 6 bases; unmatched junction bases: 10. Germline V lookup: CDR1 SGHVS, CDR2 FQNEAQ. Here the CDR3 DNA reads TGTGCCAGCAGCTTGGGTCGGACAGGAAGGGATGGCTACACCTTC. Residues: CASSLGRTGRDGYTF.

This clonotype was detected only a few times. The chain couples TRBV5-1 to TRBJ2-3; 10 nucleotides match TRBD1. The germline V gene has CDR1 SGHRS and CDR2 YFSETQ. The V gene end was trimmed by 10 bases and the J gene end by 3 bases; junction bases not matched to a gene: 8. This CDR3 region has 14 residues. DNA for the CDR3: TGCGCCTCCTTAGGACAGGGGGTTACAGATACGCAGTATTTT. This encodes CASLGQGVTDTQYF.

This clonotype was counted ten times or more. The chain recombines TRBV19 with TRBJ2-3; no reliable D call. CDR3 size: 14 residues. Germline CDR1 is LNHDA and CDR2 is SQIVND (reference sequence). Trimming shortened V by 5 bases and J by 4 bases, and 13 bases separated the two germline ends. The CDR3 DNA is TGTGCCAGTAGTGAGGTCGCCGTTGCAGATACGCAGTATTTT. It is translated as CASSEVAVADTQYF.

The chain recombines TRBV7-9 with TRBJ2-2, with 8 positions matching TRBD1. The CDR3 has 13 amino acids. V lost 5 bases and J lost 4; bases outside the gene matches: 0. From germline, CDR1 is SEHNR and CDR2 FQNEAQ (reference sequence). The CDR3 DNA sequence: TGTGCCAGCAGCGGACAGGGCACCGGGGAGCTGTTTTTT. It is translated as CASSGQGTGELFF. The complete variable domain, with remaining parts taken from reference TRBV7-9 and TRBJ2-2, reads DTGVSQNPRHKITKRGQNVTFRCDPISEHNRLYWYRQTLGQGPEFLTYFQNEAQLEKSRLLSDRFSAERPKGSFSTLEIQRTEQGDSAMYLCASSGQGTGELFFGEGSRLTVL.

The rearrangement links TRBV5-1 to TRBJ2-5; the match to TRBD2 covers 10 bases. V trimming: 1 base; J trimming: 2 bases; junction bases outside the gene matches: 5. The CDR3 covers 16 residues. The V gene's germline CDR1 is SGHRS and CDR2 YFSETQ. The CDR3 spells CASSLSTSGVQETQYF. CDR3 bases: TGCGCCAGCAGCTTGAGTACTAGCGGGGTACAAGAGACCCAGTACTTC.

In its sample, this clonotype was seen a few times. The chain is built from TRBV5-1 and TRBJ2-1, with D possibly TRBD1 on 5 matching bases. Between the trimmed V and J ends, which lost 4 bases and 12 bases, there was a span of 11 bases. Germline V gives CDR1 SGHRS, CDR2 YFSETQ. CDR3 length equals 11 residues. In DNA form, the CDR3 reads TGCGCCAGCAGCACAGGATTAGGGCAGTTCTTC. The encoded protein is CASSTGLGQFF.

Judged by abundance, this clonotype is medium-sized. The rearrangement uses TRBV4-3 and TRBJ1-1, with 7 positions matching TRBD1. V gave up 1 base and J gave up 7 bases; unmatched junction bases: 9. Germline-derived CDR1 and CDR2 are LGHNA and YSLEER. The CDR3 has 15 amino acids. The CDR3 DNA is TGCGCCAGCAGCCAAGTGAGGGGGCTTATGGGTGAAGCTTTCTTT. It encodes CASSQVRGLMGEAFF.

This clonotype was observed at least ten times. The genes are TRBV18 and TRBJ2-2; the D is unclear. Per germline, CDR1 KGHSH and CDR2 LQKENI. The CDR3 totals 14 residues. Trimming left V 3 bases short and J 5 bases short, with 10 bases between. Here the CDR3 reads CASSPGRSTGELFF. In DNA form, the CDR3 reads TGTGCCAGCTCACCTGGACGGTCGACCGGGGAGCTGTTTTTT.

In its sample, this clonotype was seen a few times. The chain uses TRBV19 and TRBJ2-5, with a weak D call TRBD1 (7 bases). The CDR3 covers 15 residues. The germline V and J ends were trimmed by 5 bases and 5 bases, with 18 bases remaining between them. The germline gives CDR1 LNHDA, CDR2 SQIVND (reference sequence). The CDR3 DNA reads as TGTGCCAGTAGTCCCCAACTAGCCAGGGGGGAGACCCAGTACTTC. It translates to CASSPQLARGETQYF.

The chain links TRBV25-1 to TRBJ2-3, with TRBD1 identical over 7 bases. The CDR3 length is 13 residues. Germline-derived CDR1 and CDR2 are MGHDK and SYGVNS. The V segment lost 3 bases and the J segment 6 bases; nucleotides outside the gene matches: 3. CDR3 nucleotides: TGTGCCAGCAGTGATGTACAGGGGGATACGCAGTATTTT. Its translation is CASSDVQGDTQYF.

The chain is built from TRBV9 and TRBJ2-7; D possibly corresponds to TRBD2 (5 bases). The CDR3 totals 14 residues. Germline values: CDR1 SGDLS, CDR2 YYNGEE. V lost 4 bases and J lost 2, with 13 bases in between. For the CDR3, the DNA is TGTGCCAGCAGCCTCAGCGGTTCCCCCTACGAGCAGTACTTC. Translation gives CASSLSGSPYEQYF.

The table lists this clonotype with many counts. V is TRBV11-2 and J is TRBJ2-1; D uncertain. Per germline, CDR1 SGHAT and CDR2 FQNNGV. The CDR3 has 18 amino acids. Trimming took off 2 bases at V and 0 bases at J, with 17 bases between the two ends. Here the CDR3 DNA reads TGTGCCAGCAGCTTAAGATTACCGAGCCCGCACTCCTACAATGAGCAGTTCTTC. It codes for CASSLRLPSPHSYNEQFF.

The CDR3 nucleotides read TGTGCCAGCAGTTTTTCTAGCGGGAACCAAGAGACCCAGTACTTC. This gives the protein CASSFSSGNQETQYF. V and J are TRBV12-3 or TRBV12-4 and TRBJ2-5, with 9 bases aligning to TRBD2. V trimming: 3 bases; J trimming: 0 bases; junction bases outside the gene matches: 2. This CDR3 comprises 15 residues.

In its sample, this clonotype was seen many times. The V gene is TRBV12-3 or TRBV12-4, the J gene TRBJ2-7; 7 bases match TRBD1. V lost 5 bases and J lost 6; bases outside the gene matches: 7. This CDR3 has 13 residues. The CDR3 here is CASSRQGSGEQYF. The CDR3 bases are TGTGCCAGCAGTCGACAGGGTTCGGGCGAGCAGTACTTC.

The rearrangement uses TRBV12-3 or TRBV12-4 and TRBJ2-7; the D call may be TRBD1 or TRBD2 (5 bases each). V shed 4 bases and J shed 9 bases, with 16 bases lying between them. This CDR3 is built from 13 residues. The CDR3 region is CASSSPGAEVQYF. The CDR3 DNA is TGTGCCAGCAGTTCTCCCGGGGCCGAGGTGCAGTACTTC.

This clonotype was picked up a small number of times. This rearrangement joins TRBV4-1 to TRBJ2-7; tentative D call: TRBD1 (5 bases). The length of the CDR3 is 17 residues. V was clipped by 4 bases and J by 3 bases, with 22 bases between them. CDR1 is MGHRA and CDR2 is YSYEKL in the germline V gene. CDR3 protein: CASSPTSGDGTGYEQYF. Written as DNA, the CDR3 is TGCGCCAGCAGCCCGACGTCAGGAGACGGTACAGGCTACGAGCAGTACTTC.